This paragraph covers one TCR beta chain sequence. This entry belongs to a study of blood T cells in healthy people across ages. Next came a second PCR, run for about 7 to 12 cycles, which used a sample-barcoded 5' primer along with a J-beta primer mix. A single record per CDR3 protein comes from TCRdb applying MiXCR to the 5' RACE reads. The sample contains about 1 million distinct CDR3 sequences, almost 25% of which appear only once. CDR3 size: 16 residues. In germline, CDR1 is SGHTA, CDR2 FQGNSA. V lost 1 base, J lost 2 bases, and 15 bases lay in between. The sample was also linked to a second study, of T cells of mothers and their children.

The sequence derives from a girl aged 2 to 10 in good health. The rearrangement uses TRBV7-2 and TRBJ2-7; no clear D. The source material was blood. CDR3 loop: CASSLGSPVKTYEQYF. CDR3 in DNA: TGTGCCAGCAGCTTAGGCTCCCCAGTAAAAACCTACGAGCAGTACTTC.